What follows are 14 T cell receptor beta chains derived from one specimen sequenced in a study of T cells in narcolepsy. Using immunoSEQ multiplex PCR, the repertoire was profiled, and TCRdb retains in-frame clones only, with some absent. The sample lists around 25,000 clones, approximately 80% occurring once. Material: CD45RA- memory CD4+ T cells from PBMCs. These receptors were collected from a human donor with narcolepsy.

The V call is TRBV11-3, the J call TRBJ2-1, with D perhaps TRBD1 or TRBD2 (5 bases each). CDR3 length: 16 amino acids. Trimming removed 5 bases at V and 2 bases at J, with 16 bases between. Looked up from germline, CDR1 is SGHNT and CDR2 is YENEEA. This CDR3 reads CASSGGDRWTYNEQFF. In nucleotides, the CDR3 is TGTGCCAGCAGCGGGGGAGATCGGTGGACCTACAATGAGCAGTTCTTC.

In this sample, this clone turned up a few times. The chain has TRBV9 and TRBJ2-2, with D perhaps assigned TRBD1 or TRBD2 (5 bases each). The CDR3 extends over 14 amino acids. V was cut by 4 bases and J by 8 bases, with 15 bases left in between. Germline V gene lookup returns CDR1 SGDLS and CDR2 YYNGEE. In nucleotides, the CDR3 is TGTGCCAGCAGCCCATACCAGGGACCGGGGGAGCTGTTTTTT. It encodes CASSPYQGPGELFF.

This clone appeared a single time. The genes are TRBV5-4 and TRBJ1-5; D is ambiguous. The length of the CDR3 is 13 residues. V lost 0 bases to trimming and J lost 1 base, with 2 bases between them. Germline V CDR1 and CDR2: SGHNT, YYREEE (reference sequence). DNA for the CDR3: TGTGCCAGCAGCTTGGGAAGCAATCAGCCCCAGCATTTT. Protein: CASSLGSNQPQHF.

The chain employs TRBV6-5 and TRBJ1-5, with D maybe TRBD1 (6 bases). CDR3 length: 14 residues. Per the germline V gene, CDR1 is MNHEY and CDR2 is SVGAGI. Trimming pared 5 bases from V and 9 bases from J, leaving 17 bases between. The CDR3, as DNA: TGTGCCAGCAGTACGCGACAGGTCCCTTGGCCCCAGCATTTT. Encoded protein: CASSTRQVPWPQHF.

CDR3 nucleotides: TGTGCCAGTAGTACCGGTCGGGAAACCGGGGCCAACGTCCTGACTTTC. This translates into CASSTGRETGANVLTF. The V call is TRBV19, the J call TRBJ2-6, with D perhaps TRBD2 (5 bases). Looked up from germline, CDR1 is LNHDA and CDR2 is SQIVND (reference sequence). The CDR3 totals 16 residues. V was cut by 4 bases and J by 4 bases, with 14 bases left in between. The variable domain in full, completed from reference TRBV19 and TRBJ2-6, reads DGGITQSPKYLFRKEGQNVTLSCEQNLNHDAMYWYRQDPGQGLRLIYYSQIVNDFQKGDIAEGYSVSREKKESFPLTVTSAQKNPTAFYLCASSTGRETGANVLTFGAGSRLTVL.

The CDR3 coding sequence is TGTGCCAGCAGCCTACAGCAAAACCAGCCCCAGCATTTT. Its translation: CASSLQQNQPQHF. The J gene is TRBJ1-5, the V gene TRBV6-1; D ambiguous. This CDR3 is built from 13 residues. Germline lookup yields CDR1 MNHNS and CDR2 SASEGT. The germline V and J ends were trimmed by 6 bases and 7 bases, with 13 bases remaining between them.

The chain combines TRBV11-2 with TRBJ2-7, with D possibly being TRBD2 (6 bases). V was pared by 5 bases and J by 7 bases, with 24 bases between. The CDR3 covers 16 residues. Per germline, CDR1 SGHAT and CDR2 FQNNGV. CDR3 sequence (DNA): TGTGCCAGCAGCCTACTAACGAGGAGGGTCTCGAGAGAGCAGTACTTC. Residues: CASSLLTRRVSREQYF.

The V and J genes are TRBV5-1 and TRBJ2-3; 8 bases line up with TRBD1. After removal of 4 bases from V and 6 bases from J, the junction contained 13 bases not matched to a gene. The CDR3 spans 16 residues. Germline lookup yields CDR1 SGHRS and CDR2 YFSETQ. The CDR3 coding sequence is TGCGCCAGCAGCCTAATGGACAGGGCGGCGGGGGATACGCAGTATTTT. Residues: CASSLMDRAAGDTQYF.

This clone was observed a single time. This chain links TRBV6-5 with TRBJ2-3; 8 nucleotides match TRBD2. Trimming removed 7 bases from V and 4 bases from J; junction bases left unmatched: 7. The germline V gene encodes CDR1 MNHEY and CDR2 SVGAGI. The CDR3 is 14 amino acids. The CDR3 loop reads CASTPLAGPDTQYF. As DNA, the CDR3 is TGTGCCAGCACCCCTTTAGCGGGACCAGATACGCAGTATTTT.

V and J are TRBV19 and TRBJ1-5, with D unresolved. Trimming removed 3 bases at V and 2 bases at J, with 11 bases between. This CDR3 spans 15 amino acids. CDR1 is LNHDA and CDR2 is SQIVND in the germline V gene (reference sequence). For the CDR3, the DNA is TGTGCCAGTAGTATGGCCCAGGTAGGCAATCAGCCCCAGCATTTT. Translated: CASSMAQVGNQPQHF.

This CDR3 is CASFNQGSGAGELFF. In DNA form, the CDR3 reads TGTGCCAGCTTCAACCAGGGGTCCGGGGCCGGGGAGCTGTTTTTT. The rearrangement joins TRBV5-4 to TRBJ2-2, with D perhaps matching TRBD1 (6 bases). The CDR3 totals 15 residues. Germline V gene data show CDR1 as SGHNT and CDR2 as YYREEE (reference sequence). V gave up 7 bases and J gave up 6 bases, with 19 bases separating them.

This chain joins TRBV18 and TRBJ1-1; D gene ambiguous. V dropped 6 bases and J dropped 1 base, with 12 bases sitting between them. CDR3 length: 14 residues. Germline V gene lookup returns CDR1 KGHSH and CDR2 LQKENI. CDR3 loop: CASSERTGNTEAFF. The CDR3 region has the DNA TGTGCCAGCTCGGAGAGGACGGGGAACACTGAAGCTTTCTTT.

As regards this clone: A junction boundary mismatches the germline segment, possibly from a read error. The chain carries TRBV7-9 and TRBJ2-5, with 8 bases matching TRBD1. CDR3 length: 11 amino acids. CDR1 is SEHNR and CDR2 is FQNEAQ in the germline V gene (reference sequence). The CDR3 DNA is TGTGCCAGCAGCCTATTGACAGGGGTTAACTTC. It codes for CASSLLTGVNF.

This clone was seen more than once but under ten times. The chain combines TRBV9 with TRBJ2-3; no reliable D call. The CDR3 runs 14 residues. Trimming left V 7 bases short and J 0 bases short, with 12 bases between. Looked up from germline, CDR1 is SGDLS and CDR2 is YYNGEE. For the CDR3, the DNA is TGTGCCAGCGGGTTTTCGGCTAGCACAGATACGCAGTATTTT. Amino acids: CASGFSASTDTQYF.